What follows are 7 T cell receptor beta chains derived from one specimen sequenced in a study of CD8+ T cells in alopecia areata. Treatment in this sample: oral pan-JAK inhibitor, 5-10 mg twice daily. Investigators isolated RNA and reverse transcribed it into cDNA to act as the sequencing template. TCRdb keeps only in-frame clones here, not all; method: immunoSEQ multiplex PCR. The sample yields 150,000 to 200,000 clones, around 49% seen once. The starting material was CD8+ T cells sorted from blood, obtained at week 52, from a patient treated with tofacitinib. The receptors were sampled from a human donor with alopecia areata.

CDR3 loop: CASSPDRGGIEQYF. In DNA form, the CDR3 reads TGTGCCAGCAGCCCAGACAGGGGGGGGATCGAGCAGTACTTC. This chain links TRBV27 with TRBJ2-7; 9 nucleotides match TRBD1. Germline V CDR1 and CDR2: MNHEY, SMNVEV (reference sequence). The CDR3 spans 14 residues. V lost 6 bases to trimming and J lost 6 bases; unmatched junction nucleotides: 9.

This chain joins TRBV18 and TRBJ1-6; 7 bases match TRBD1. J lost 9 bases, V lost 3 bases, and 2 bases had no gene match. Germline values: CDR1 KGHSH, CDR2 LQKENI. The CDR3 contains 13 residues. The CDR3 nucleotides are TGTGCCAGCTCACCTAGGGACAGTTCACCCCTCCACTTT. Amino acid sequence: CASSPRDSSPLHF.

The rearrangement links TRBV6-6 to TRBJ1-2; possible D gene TRBD1, 5 bases. CDR1 and CDR2 (germline): MNHNY, SVGAGI (reference sequence). The CDR3 consists of 14 residues. V was clipped by 0 bases and J by 8 bases, with 13 bases between them. CDR3 DNA: TGTGCCAGCAGTTACTCGTCCCCTTGGGACGGCTACACCTTC. Its protein product is CASSYSSPWDGYTF.

This clone has a handful of counts. This sequence joins TRBV2 and TRBJ2-1, with D possibly matching TRBD2 (6 bases). The CDR3 has 14 amino acids. Trimming left V 4 bases short and J 8 bases short, with 15 bases between. CDR1 SNHLY and CDR2 FYNNEI come from the germline V gene. The CDR3, as DNA: TGTGCCAGCAGTGGACTAGTCAAGGCGTATGAGCAGTTCTTC. Its translation: CASSGLVKAYEQFF.

This clone was seen a handful of times. V and J are TRBV4-1 and TRBJ1-1; no definite D call. The CDR3 is 15 residues long. V shed 1 base and J shed 5 bases, with 14 bases lying between them. Looked up from germline, CDR1 is MGHRA and CDR2 is YSYEKL. The DNA for the CDR3 is TGCGCCAGCAGCCAAGGTGCCACGACGAGGACTGAAGCTTTCTTT. Protein: CASSQGATTRTEAFF.

The rearrangement uses TRBV10-3 and TRBJ2-7, with D possibly called TRBD1 or TRBD2 (5 bases each). The V and J ends lost 8 bases and 3 bases respectively, with 17 bases between them. The CDR3 consists of 14 residues. Germline V gene sequence: CDR1 ENHRY, CDR2 SYGVKD. The CDR3: CAIGEGRANYEQYF. CDR3 nucleotides: TGTGCCATCGGAGAGGGCAGGGCTAACTACGAGCAGTACTTC.

This rearrangement joins TRBV18 to TRBJ2-1; TRBD1 might be the D (6 bases). CDR1 and CDR2 from the germline V gene are KGHSH and LQKENI. The ends were cut back, 0 bases at V and 1 base at J, with 13 bases in the middle. CDR3 length: 17 amino acids. The CDR3 loop reads CASSPPSPGESYNEQFF. The CDR3 DNA sequence: TGTGCCAGCTCACCACCGAGTCCAGGGGAATCCTACAATGAGCAGTTCTTC.